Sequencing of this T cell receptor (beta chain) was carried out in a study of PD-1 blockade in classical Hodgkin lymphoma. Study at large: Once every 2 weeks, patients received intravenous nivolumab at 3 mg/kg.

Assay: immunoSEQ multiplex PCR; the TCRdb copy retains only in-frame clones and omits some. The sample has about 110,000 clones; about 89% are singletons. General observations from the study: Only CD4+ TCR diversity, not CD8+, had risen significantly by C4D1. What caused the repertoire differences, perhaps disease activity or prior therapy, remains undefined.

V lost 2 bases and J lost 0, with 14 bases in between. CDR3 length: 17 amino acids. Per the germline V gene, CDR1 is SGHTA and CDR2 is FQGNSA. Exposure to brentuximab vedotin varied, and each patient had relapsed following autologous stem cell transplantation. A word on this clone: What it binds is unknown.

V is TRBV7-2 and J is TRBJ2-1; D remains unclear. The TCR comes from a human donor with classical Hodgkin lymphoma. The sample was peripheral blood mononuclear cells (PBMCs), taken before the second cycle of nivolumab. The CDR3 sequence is CASSLSVTPGSYNEQFF. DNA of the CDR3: TGTGCCAGCAGCTTAAGCGTTACCCCAGGCTCCTACAATGAGCAGTTCTTC.